The entry that follows covers one T cell receptor (beta chain) sequence. The CDR3 is 14 residues long. With 6 bases clipped from V and 3 bases from J, the junction kept 8 bases outside the gene matches. Germline lookup yields CDR1 LGHDT and CDR2 YNNKEL (reference sequence). The sample belongs to a study of blood T cell repertoires in COVID-19. Study in general: The cDNA or gDNA used as material had been derived from T cells, B-cell-depleted T cells, or PBMCs.

Per the original data handling: Quantification of nucleated cells was approximated via reference gene primer amplification. Clones were sequenced by immunoSEQ multiplex PCR, and TCRdb holds only the in-frame ones, with some missing. The D gene and trimming were derived from the DNA, and the V and J assignments and clone size from that table. This sample has more than 150,000 clones, with roughly 80% found just once. The chain employs TRBV3-1 (or the pseudogene TRBV3-2) and TRBJ2-7, with TRBD1 identical over 7 bases. The clonotype comes from a woman aged 40 to 50 with acute or convalescent COVID-19. The sequenced material came from peripheral blood. The CDR3 here is CASSTGTDDYEQYF. The CDR3 DNA follows: TGTGCCAGCAGTACCGGGACAGACGACTACGAGCAGTACTTC.